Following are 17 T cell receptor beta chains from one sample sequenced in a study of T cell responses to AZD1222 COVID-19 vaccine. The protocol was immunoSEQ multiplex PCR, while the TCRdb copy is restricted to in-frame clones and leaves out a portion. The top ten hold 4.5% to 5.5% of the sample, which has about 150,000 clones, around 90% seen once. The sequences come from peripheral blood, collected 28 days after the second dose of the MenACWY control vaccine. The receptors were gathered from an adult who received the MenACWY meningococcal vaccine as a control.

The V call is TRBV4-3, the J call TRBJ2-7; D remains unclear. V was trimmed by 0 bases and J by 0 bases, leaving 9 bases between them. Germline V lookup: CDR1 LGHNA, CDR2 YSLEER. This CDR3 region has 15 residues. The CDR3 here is CASSQEVNFSYEQYF. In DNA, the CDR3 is TGCGCCAGCAGCCAAGAAGTCAATTTCTCCTACGAGCAGTACTTC.

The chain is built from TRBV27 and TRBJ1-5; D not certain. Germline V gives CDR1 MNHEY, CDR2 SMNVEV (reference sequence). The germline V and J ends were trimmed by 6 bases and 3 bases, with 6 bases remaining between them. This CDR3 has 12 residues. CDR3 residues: CASSRANQPQHF. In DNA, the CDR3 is TGTGCCAGCAGCCGTGCCAATCAGCCCCAGCATTTT.

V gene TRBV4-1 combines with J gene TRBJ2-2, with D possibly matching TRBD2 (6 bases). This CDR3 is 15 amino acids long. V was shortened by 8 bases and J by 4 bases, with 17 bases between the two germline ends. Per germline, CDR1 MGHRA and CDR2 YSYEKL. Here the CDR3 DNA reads TGCGCCAGCGCGACAAGGTGGGGAGGCACCGGGGAGCTGTTTTTT. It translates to CASATRWGGTGELFF.

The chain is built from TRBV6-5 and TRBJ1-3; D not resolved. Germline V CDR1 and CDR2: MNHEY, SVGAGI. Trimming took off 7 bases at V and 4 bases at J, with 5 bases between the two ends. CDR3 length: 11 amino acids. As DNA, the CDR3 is TGTGCCAGCATTTGGGGAAACACCATATATTTT. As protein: CASIWGNTIYF.

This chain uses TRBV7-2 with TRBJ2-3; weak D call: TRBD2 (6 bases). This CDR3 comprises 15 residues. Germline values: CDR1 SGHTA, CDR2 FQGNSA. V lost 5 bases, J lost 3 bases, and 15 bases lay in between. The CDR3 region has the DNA TGTGCCAGCAGCGTTAGCAGGGACTTGACAGATACGCAGTATTTT. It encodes CASSVSRDLTDTQYF.

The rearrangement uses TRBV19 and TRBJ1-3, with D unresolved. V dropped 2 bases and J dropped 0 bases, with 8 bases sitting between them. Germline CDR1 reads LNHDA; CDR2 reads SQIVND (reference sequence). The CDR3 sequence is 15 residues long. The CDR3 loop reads CASSINNNSGNTIYF. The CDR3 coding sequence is TGTGCCAGTAGTATAAACAACAACTCTGGAAACACCATATATTTT.

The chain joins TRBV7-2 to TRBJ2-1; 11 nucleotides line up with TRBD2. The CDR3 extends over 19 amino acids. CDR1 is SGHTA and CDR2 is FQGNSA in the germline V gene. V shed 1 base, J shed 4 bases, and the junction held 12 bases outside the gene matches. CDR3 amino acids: CASSLESWASGGQYNEQFF. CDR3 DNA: TGTGCCAGCAGCTTAGAATCTTGGGCTAGCGGGGGGCAATACAATGAGCAGTTCTTC.

The CDR3 loop is CASSEAGTQGGYTF. CDR3 bases: TGTGCCAGCAGTGAAGCCGGGACCCAGGGTGGCTACACCTTC. This chain links TRBV25-1 with TRBJ1-2; a weak D match, TRBD1 (5 bases). The germline V gene has CDR1 MGHDK and CDR2 SYGVNS. The CDR3 contains 14 residues. V lost 2 bases, J lost 7 bases, and 14 bases lay in between.

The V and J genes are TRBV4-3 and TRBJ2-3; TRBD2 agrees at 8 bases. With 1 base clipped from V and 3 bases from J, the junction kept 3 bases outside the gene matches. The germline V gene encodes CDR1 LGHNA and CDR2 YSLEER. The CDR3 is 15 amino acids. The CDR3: CASSQGVAGTDTQYF. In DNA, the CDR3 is TGCGCCAGCAGCCAAGGGGTAGCGGGAACAGATACGCAGTATTTT.

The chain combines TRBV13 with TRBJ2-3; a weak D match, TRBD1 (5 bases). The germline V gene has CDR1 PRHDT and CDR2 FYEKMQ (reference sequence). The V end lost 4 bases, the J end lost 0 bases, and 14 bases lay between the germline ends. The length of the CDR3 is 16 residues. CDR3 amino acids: CASSSTDSPSTDTQYF. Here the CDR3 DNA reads TGTGCCAGCAGCTCCACCGACAGCCCTAGCACAGATACGCAGTATTTT. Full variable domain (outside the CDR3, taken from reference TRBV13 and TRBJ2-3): AAGVIQSPRHLIKEKRETATLKCYPIPRHDTVYWYQQGPGQDPQFLISFYEKMQSDKGSIPDRFSAQQFSDYHSELNMSSLELGDSALYFCASSSTDSPSTDTQYFGPGTRLTVL.

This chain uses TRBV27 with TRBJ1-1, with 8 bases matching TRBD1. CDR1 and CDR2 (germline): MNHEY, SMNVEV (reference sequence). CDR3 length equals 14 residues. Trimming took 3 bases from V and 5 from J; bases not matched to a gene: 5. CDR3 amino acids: CASSFGQGGTEAFF. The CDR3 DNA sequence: TGTGCCAGCAGTTTCGGACAGGGTGGGACTGAAGCTTTCTTT.

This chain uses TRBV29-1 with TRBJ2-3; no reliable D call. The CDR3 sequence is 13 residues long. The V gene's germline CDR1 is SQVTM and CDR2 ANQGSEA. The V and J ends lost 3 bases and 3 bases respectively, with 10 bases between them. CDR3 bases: TGCAGCGTTGAGCTCAGCCAGACAGATACGCAGTATTTT. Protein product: CSVELSQTDTQYF.

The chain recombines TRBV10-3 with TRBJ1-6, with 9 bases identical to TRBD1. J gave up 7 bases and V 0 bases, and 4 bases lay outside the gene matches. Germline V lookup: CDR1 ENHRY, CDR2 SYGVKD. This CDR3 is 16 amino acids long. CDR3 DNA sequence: TGTGCCATCAGTGAGTCCTCCGGGACAGGGAATTCACCCCTCCACTTT. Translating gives CAISESSGTGNSPLHF.

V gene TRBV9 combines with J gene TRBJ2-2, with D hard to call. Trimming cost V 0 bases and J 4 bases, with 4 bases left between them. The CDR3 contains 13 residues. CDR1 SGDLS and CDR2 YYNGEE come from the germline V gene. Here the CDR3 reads CASSVAPTGELFF. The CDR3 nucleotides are TGTGCCAGCAGCGTAGCACCCACCGGGGAGCTGTTTTTT.

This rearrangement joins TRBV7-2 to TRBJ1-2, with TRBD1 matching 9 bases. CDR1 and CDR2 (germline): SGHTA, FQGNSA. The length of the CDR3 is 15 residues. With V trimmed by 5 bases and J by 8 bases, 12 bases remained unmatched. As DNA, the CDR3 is TGTGCCAGCAGCCCAAGTCCCGGGACAGGGATCGGCTACACCTTC. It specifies CASSPSPGTGIGYTF.

CDR3 in DNA: TGTGCCACCAGTGATCACAGGGGAGAGACCCAGTACTTC. Protein sequence: CATSDHRGETQYF. The chain is built from TRBV24-1 and TRBJ2-5; TRBD1 matches at 7 bases. CDR1 is KGHDR, CDR2 SFDVKD, per germline. The CDR3 runs 13 residues. With 3 bases clipped from V and 4 bases from J, the junction kept 1 base outside the gene matches.

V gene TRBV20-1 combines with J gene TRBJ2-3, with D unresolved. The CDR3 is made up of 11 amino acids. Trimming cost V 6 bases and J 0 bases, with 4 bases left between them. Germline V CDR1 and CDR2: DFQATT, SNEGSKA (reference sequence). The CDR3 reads CSAPSTDTQYF. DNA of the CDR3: TGCAGTGCCCCTAGCACAGATACGCAGTATTTT.